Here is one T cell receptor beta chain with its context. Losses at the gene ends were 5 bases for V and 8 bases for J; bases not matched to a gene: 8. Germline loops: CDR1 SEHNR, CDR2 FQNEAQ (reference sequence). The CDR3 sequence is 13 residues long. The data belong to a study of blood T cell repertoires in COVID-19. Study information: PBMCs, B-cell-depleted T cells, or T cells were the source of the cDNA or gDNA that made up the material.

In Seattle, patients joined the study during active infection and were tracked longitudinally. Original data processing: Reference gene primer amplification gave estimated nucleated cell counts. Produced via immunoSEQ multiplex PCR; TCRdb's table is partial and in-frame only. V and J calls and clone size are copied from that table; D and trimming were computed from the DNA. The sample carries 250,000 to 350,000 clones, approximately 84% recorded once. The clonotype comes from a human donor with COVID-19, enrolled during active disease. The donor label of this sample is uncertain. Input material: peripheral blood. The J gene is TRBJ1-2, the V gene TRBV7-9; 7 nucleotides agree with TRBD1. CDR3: CASSTTGDRGYTF. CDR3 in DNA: TGTGCCAGCAGCACCACAGGGGATAGGGGCTACACCTTC.